This entry lists 28 T cell receptor beta chains sequenced from one sample in a study of shared clonotypes between healthy human individuals (TCRdb year 2020). The method behind the library was the immunoSEQ multiplex PCR assay. The clones in this table, taken by TCRdb from immuneACCESS, are in-frame only. Not every clone is retained; where verified, under half of the shortfall comes from an unresolved V gene, and the cause of the rest is unknown. The sample includes about 2 million clones, with about 95% observed a single time. In total, the top ten clones hold about 1.1% of the sample. CD8 naive samples were obtained by positive selection for CCR7 among CD45RO-negative cells, yielding a CD45RA+CCR7+ population from which TemRA cells were excluded. The material sequenced was naive CD8+ T cells sorted from blood. Per the publication, the cell subset or site label means: CD45RA+CCR7+. Receptors originate from a man aged 18 to 29 in good health.

The chain has TRBV9 and TRBJ2-7; 15 nucleotides line up with TRBD2. V trimming: 3 bases; J trimming: 3 bases; junction bases outside the gene matches: 7. The germline gives CDR1 SGDLS, CDR2 YYNGEE. The CDR3 covers 17 residues. The CDR3 DNA is TGTGCCAGCAGCGAAGGACTAGCGGGAGGGTCGAGCTACGAGCAGTACTTC. Translated: CASSEGLAGGSSYEQYF.

This clone appeared once. The J gene is TRBJ2-7, the V gene TRBV6-6; D is uncertain. The V end was cut by 1 base, the J end by 0 bases, with 10 bases between. Germline V gives CDR1 MNHNY, CDR2 SVGAGI (reference sequence). This CDR3 region has 15 residues. Written as DNA, the CDR3 is TGTGCCAGCAGTTACTTGGCGGAGATCTCCTACGAGCAGTACTTC. It encodes CASSYLAEISYEQYF.

The chain carries TRBV5-4 and TRBJ1-2; D unresolved. V gave up 9 bases and J gave up 0 bases, with 9 bases separating them. Germline V CDR1 and CDR2: SGHNT, YYREEE (reference sequence). CDR3 size: 12 residues. The DNA for the CDR3 is TGTGCCAATTTCGACCCTAACTATGGCTACACCTTC. This encodes CANFDPNYGYTF.

The genes are TRBV4-1 and TRBJ1-1; D is uncertain. V lost 1 base and J 5 bases, leaving 11 bases between the germline ends. The CDR3 is made up of 14 amino acids. Germline lookup yields CDR1 MGHRA and CDR2 YSYEKL. The CDR3 DNA is TGCGCCAGCAGCCAAGTCAAAGGGAGGACTGAAGCTTTCTTT. Translation gives CASSQVKGRTEAFF.

The chain has TRBV11-2 and TRBJ2-1; 7 nucleotides agree with TRBD2. V lost 3 bases and J lost 7; bases outside the gene matches: 6. Germline-derived CDR1 and CDR2 are SGHAT and FQNNGV. This CDR3 region has 14 residues. This chain's CDR3 is CASSLGGSWNEQFF. CDR3 sequence (DNA): TGTGCCAGCAGCTTGGGCGGGAGTTGGAATGAGCAGTTCTTC.

The chain links TRBV19 to TRBJ1-6; D gene uncertain. Trimming took 8 bases from V and 0 from J, leaving 8 bases between them. The CDR3 length is 14 residues. CDR1 LNHDA and CDR2 SQIVND come from the germline V gene (reference sequence). CDR3 DNA sequence: TGTGCCAGTGCCTGGAACTCCTATAATTCACCCCTCCACTTT. Protein sequence: CASAWNSYNSPLHF.

CDR3 sequence (DNA): TGCAGCGTTCTACAGGGGGCGTCGCCTTACGAGCAGTACTTC. Translating gives CSVLQGASPYEQYF. The chain uses TRBV29-1 and TRBJ2-7; 9 nucleotides match TRBD1. V lost 5 bases, J lost 4 bases, and 9 bases stayed unmatched. In germline, CDR1 is SQVTM, CDR2 ANQGSEA. The CDR3 contains 14 residues.

The chain combines TRBV28 with TRBJ2-7; a weak D match, TRBD1 (5 bases). CDR3 length equals 16 residues. CDR1 is MDHEN and CDR2 is SYDVKM in the germline V gene. The V gene lost 3 bases and the J gene lost 2 bases, with 17 bases spanning the gap. This CDR3 is CASSLVGSDNPYEQYF. CDR3 bases: TGTGCCAGCAGTTTGGTGGGTTCGGACAACCCCTACGAGCAGTACTTC.

The V and J genes are TRBV9 and TRBJ2-1; the D is unclear. The germline V gene encodes CDR1 SGDLS and CDR2 YYNGEE. The CDR3 has 15 amino acids. Deletions cut 2 bases from V and 0 bases from J, with 9 bases between. The DNA of the CDR3 is TGTGCCAGCAGCGTGGCAGCCTTCTCCTACAATGAGCAGTTCTTC. Amino acid sequence: CASSVAAFSYNEQFF.

This chain uses TRBV27 with TRBJ1-6; 7 bases are shared with TRBD1. The CDR3 runs 15 residues. CDR1 and CDR2 (germline): MNHEY, SMNVEV (reference sequence). Trimming removed 5 bases from V and 7 bases from J; junction bases left unmatched: 8. This CDR3 reads CASSDRVLGNSPLHF. In nucleotides, the CDR3 is TGTGCCAGCAGTGACAGGGTATTAGGGAATTCACCCCTCCACTTT.

The chain joins TRBV4-3 to TRBJ1-6; 9 nucleotides match TRBD1. V shed 4 bases, J shed 1 base, and the junction held 2 bases outside the gene matches. The CDR3 has 16 amino acids. CDR1 LGHNA and CDR2 YSLEER come from the germline V gene. The CDR3 DNA follows: TGCGCCAGCAGCCCGGACAGGGGTTCCTATAATTCACCCCTCCACTTT. Its protein product is CASSPDRGSYNSPLHF.

The chain couples TRBV28 to TRBJ2-7; unclear D gene. V was shortened by 2 bases and J by 2 bases, with 7 bases between the two germline ends. Germline V gives CDR1 MDHEN, CDR2 SYDVKM. CDR3 length: 13 amino acids. The CDR3 is CASSLTIAYEQYF. CDR3 nucleotide sequence: TGTGCCAGCAGTTTAACGATTGCCTACGAGCAGTACTTC.

This clone has just one count. J is TRBJ2-2 and V is TRBV7-6, with 7 bases matching TRBD1. The CDR3 totals 14 residues. In germline, CDR1 is SGHVS, CDR2 FNYEAQ. V was clipped by 4 bases and J by 3 bases; unmatched bases: 2. CDR3 nucleotides: TGTGCCAGCAGCTCAGGGACAGACACCGGGGAGCTGTTTTTT. The encoded protein is CASSSGTDTGELFF.

The chain employs TRBV27 and TRBJ1-2, with D maybe TRBD1 (6 bases). This CDR3 is 15 amino acids long. Trimming removed 5 bases from V and 5 bases from J, with 18 bases in between. Germline lookup yields CDR1 MNHEY and CDR2 SMNVEV (reference sequence). This chain's CDR3 is CASSPTTTGMYGYTF. In DNA, the CDR3 is TGTGCCAGCAGTCCTACAACTACAGGGATGTATGGCTACACCTTC.

This chain joins TRBV27 and TRBJ2-1, with 13 bases aligning to TRBD2. The CDR3 runs 15 residues. The J segment lost 7 bases and the V segment lost 5 bases, leaving 5 bases of the junction unmatched. Germline CDR1 reads MNHEY; CDR2 reads SMNVEV (reference sequence). CDR3 loop: CASSRGTSGVNEQFF. CDR3 sequence (DNA): TGTGCCAGCAGTCGCGGGACTAGCGGGGTAAATGAGCAGTTCTTC.

The chain combines TRBV19 with TRBJ1-1; D may be TRBD1 (5 bases). CDR1 LNHDA and CDR2 SQIVND come from the germline V gene (reference sequence). The germline V and J ends were trimmed by 5 bases and 4 bases, with 17 bases remaining between them. The CDR3 length is 15 residues. The CDR3 DNA reads as TGTGCCAGTAGTCCCCTGGGTTGGGGGGGCACTGAAGCTTTCTTT. Translation: CASSPLGWGGTEAFF.

V usage is TRBV5-1 and J usage is TRBJ2-1; the D gene could be TRBD1 or TRBD2 (6 bases each). CDR1 SGHRS and CDR2 YFSETQ come from the germline V gene. This CDR3 comprises 16 residues. V lost 5 bases to trimming and J lost 0 bases, with 15 bases between them. The CDR3 nucleotides read TGCGCCAGCAGACCGGAGGGGGTCTCCTCCTACAATGAGCAGTTCTTC. Translating gives CASRPEGVSSYNEQFF.

This rearrangement joins TRBV6-5 to TRBJ2-3; D ambiguous. Trimming shortened V by 4 bases and J by 0 bases, and 11 bases separated the two germline ends. Germline values: CDR1 MNHEY, CDR2 SVGAGI. The CDR3 has 15 amino acids. CDR3 nucleotides: TGTGCCAGCAGTTTCTCCCTCGACAGCACAGATACGCAGTATTTT. It specifies CASSFSLDSTDTQYF.

V is TRBV5-6 and J is TRBJ1-3; maybe TRBD1 (6 bases). CDR1 and CDR2 from the germline V gene are SGHDT and YYEEEE. V dropped 4 bases and J dropped 1 base, with 21 bases sitting between them. CDR3 length: 18 amino acids. The DNA of the CDR3 is TGTGCCAGCAGCCGGAGGCGACAGGACCCATTTTCTGGAAACACCATATATTTT. It specifies CASSRRRQDPFSGNTIYF.

Remarks on this clone: This sample includes further DNA sequences coding for the same CDR3. The chain joins TRBV5-1 to TRBJ2-3, with D perhaps given as TRBD1 or TRBD2 (6 bases each). Germline CDR1 is SGHRS and CDR2 is YFSETQ. V lost 2 bases and J 5 bases, leaving 12 bases between the germline ends. The CDR3 runs 14 residues. CDR3 amino acids: CASSLEGGLDTQYF. In DNA, the CDR3 is TGCGCCAGCAGCTTAGAAGGGGGGTTAGATACGCAGTATTTT.

The rearrangement joins TRBV19 to TRBJ1-1, with 9 bases identical to TRBD1. The germline V gene encodes CDR1 LNHDA and CDR2 SQIVND (reference sequence). V lost 3 bases to trimming and J lost 6 bases; unmatched junction nucleotides: 8. The CDR3 loop spans 15 amino acids. The chain's CDR3 is CASSIPGQGSPEAFF. The CDR3 bases are TGTGCCAGTAGTATTCCGGGACAGGGATCTCCTGAAGCTTTCTTT. Together with reference TRBV19 and TRBJ1-1, the CDR3 gives the full variable domain: DGGITQSPKYLFRKEGQNVTLSCEQNLNHDAMYWYRQDPGQGLRLIYYSQIVNDFQKGDIAEGYSVSREKKESFPLTVTSAQKNPTAFYLCASSIPGQGSPEAFFGQGTRLTVV.

CDR3 loop: CASSLIGAGDNSPLHF. In DNA, the CDR3 is TGTGCCAGCAGTTTAATAGGGGCAGGGGATAATTCACCCCTCCACTTT. This rearrangement joins TRBV28 to TRBJ1-6; a weak D match, TRBD1 (6 bases). This CDR3 contains 16 residues. CDR1 is MDHEN, CDR2 SYDVKM, per germline. The V end was cut by 2 bases, the J end by 5 bases, with 13 bases between.

This chain connects TRBV29-1 to TRBJ2-2; D uncertain. CDR1 and CDR2 from the germline V gene are SQVTM and ANQGSEA. The CDR3 covers 14 residues. With 4 bases removed from V and 2 bases from J, the gap between germline ends came to 11 bases. The CDR3 region is CSVGAGTNTGELFF. The DNA of the CDR3 is TGCAGCGTTGGGGCAGGAACAAACACCGGGGAGCTGTTTTTT.

The CDR3 nucleotides are TGTGCCAGCAGCCTGAGGGGGGGAACCCCTGGCTACACCTTC. Translating gives CASSLRGGTPGYTF. V is TRBV27 and J is TRBJ1-2, with D maybe TRBD1 (6 bases). Germline V CDR1 and CDR2: MNHEY, SMNVEV (reference sequence). Trimming stripped 6 bases from V and 7 bases from J, with 18 bases between. The CDR3 extends over 14 amino acids.

For this clone: Different DNA sequences within this sample yield the same CDR3. This chain connects TRBV9 to TRBJ2-7; D unclear. V lost 0 bases and J lost 2, with 9 bases in between. CDR1 and CDR2 (germline): SGDLS, YYNGEE. This CDR3 comprises 14 residues. CDR3 bases: TGTGCCAGCAGCGTAGCTTCGGCCCCCTACGAGCAGTACTTC. Protein sequence: CASSVASAPYEQYF. Together with reference TRBV9 and TRBJ2-7, the CDR3 gives the full variable domain: DSGVTQTPKHLITATGQRVTLRCSPRSGDLSVYWYQQSLDQGLQFLIQYYNGEERAKGNILERFSAQQFPDLHSELNLSSLELGDSALYFCASSVASAPYEQYFGPGTRLTVT.

The chain has TRBV28 and TRBJ2-7; 12 bases fit TRBD1. V lost 4 bases and J lost 4; bases outside the gene matches: 11. The CDR3 has 17 residues. The germline CDR1 and CDR2 sequences are MDHEN and SYDVKM. CDR3 nucleotides: TGTGCCAGCAGTTACGGGACAGGGGGCCCTTACCCATACGAGCAGTACTTC. Its protein product is CASSYGTGGPYPYEQYF.

The DNA of the CDR3 is TGTGCCAGCAGTTACTACCGACTAGACACTGAAGCTTTCTTT. Translating gives CASSYYRLDTEAFF. The chain joins TRBV6-5 to TRBJ1-1; no clear D. This CDR3 comprises 14 residues. The ends were cut back, 1 base at V and 3 bases at J, with 9 bases in the middle. The germline gives CDR1 MNHEY, CDR2 SVGAGI.

In DNA form, the CDR3 reads TGTGCCAGCAGCCCCGGGACAGATAACACTGAAGCTTTCTTT. Translation: CASSPGTDNTEAFF. The chain has TRBV7-2 and TRBJ1-1, with TRBD1 matching 7 bases. Germline V gene sequence: CDR1 SGHTA, CDR2 FQGNSA. The length of the CDR3 is 14 residues. J lost 2 bases, V lost 5 bases, and 5 bases had no gene match. The full variable domain, completed using reference TRBV7-2 and TRBJ1-1, is GAGVSQSPSNKVTEKGKDVELRCDPISGHTALYWYRQSLGQGLEFLIYFQGNSAPDKSGLPSDRFSAERTGGSVSTLTIQRTQQEDSAVYLCASSPGTDNTEAFFGQGTRLTVV.